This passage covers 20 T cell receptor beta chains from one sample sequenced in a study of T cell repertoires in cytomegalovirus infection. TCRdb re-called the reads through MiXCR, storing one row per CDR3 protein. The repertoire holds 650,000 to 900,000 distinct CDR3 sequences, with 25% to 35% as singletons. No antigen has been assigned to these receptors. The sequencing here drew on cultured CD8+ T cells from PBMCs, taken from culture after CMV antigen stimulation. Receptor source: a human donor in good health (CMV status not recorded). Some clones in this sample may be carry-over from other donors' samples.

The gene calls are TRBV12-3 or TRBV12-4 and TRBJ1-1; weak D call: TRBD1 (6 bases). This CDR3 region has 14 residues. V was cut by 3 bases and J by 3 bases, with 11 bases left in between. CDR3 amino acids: CASSFTGRDTEAFF. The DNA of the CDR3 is TGTGCCAGCAGTTTCACAGGGAGGGACACTGAAGCTTTCTTT.

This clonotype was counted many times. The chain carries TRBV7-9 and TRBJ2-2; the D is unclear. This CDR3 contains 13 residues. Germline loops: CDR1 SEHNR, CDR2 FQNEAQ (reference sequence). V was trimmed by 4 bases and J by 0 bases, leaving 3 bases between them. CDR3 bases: TGTGCCAGCAGCTCACCGAACACCGGGGAGCTGTTTTTT. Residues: CASSSPNTGELFF.

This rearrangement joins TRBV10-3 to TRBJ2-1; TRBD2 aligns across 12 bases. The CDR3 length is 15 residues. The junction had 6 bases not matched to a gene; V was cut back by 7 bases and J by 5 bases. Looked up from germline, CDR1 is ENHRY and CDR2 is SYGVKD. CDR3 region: CAIKWASGGDNEQFF. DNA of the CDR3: TGTGCCATCAAGTGGGCTAGCGGGGGGGACAATGAGCAGTTCTTC.

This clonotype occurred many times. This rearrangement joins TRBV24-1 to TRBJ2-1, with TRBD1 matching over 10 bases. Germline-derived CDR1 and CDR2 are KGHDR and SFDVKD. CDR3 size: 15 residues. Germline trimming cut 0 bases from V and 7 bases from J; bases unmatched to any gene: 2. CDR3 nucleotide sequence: TGTGCCACCAGTGATTTGCGGGACAGGGGAAATGAGCAGTTCTTC. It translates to CATSDLRDRGNEQFF.

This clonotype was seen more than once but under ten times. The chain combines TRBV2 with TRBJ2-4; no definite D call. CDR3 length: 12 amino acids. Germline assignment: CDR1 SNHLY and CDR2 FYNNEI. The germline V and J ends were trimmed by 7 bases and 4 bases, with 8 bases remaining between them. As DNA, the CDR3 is TGTGCCAGCAAATGGTCAAAAAACATTCAGTACTTC. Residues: CASKWSKNIQYF.

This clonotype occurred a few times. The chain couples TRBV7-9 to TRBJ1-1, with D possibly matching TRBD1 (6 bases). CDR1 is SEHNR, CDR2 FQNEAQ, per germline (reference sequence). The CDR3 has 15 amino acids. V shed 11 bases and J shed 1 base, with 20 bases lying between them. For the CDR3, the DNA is TGTGCCGGCACCACAGGGATTAAAACGAACACTGAAGCTTTCTTT. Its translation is CAGTTGIKTNTEAFF.

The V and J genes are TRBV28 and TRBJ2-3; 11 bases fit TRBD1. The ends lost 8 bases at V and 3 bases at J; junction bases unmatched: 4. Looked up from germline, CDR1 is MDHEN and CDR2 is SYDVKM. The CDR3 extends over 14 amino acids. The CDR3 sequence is CASRGQGGTDTQYF. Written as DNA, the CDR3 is TGTGCCAGCCGGGGACAGGGGGGTACAGATACGCAGTATTTT.

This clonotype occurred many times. CDR3 coding DNA: TGTGCCAGCAGCTTAGGCATCGGGGACTATGGCTACACCTTC. Protein product: CASSLGIGDYGYTF. V and J are TRBV7-6 and TRBJ1-2; D ambiguous. CDR3 size: 14 residues. Germline assignment: CDR1 SGHVS and CDR2 FNYEAQ. Trimming removed 1 base from V and 3 bases from J, with 9 bases in between.

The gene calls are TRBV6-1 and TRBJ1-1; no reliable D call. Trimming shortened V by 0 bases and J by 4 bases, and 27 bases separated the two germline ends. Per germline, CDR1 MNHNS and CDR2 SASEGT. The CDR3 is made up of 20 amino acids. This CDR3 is CASSEAGGIIPRMFGTEAFF. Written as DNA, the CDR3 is TGTGCCAGCAGTGAAGCGGGAGGGATTATCCCCAGAATGTTTGGCACTGAAGCTTTCTTT.

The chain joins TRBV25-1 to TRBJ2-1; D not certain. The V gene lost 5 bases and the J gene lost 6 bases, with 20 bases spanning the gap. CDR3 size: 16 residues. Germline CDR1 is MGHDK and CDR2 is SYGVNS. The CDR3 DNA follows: TGTGCCAGCAGTATTCTCGGACGGCATGAGCTCAATGAGCAGTTCTTC. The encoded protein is CASSILGRHELNEQFF.

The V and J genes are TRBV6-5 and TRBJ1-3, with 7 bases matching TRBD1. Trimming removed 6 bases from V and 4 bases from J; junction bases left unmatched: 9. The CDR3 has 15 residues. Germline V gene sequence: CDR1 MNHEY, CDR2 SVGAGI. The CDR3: CASRFGTEAGNTIYF. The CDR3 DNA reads TGTGCCAGCAGATTCGGGACAGAGGCGGGAAACACCATATATTTT.

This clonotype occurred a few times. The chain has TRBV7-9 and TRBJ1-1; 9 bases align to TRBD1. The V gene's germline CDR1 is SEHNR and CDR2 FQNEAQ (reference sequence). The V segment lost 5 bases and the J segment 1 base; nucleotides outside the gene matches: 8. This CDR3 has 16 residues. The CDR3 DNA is TGTGCCAGCAGCCAACCCTGGACAGGGGAGAACACTGAAGCTTTCTTT. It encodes CASSQPWTGENTEAFF.

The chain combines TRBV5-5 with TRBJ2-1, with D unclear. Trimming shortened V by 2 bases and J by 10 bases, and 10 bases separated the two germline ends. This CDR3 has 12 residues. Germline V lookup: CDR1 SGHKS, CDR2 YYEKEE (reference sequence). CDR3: CASSFSFGEQFF. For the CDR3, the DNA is TGTGCCAGCAGCTTTTCCTTCGGAGAGCAGTTCTTC.

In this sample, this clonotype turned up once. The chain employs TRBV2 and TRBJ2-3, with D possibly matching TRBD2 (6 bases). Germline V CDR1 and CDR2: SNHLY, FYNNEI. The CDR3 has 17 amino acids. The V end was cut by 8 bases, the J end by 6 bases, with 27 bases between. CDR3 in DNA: TGTGCCAGCTCCTACCTTCCGTGGGACTCGGAAGGGGATACGCAGTATTTT. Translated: CASSYLPWDSEGDTQYF.

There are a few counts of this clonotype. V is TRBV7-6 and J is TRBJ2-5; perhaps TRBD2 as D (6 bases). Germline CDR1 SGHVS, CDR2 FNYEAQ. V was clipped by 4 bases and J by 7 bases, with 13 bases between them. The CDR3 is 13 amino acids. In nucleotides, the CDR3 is TGTGCCAGCAGCTCATCCGGAGCGGGGACCCAGTACTTC. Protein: CASSSSGAGTQYF.

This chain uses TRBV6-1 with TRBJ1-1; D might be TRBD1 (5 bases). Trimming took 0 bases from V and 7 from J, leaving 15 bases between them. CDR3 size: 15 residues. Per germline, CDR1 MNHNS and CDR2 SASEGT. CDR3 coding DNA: TGTGCCAGCAGTGAAGCATTCCCAGGGTTTATTGAAGCTTTCTTT. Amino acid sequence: CASSEAFPGFIEAFF.

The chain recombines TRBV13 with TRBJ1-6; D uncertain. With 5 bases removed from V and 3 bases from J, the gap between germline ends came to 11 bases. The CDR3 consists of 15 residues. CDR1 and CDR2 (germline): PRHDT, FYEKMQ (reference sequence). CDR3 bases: TGTGCCAGCAGCAATGGACGTAACTATAATTCACCCCTCCACTTT. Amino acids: CASSNGRNYNSPLHF.

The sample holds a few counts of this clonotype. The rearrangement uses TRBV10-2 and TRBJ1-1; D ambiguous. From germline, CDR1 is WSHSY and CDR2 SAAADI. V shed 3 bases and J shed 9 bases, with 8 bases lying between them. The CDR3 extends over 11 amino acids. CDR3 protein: CASSDTPQAFF. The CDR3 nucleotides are TGCGCCAGCAGTGATACACCCCAAGCTTTCTTT.

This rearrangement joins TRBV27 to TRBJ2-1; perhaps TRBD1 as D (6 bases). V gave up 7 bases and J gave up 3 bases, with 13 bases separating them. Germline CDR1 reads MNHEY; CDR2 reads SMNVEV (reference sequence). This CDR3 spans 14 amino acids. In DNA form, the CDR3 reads TGTGCCAGCACCTCGGGACACCTCTACAATGAGCAGTTCTTC. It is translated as CASTSGHLYNEQFF.

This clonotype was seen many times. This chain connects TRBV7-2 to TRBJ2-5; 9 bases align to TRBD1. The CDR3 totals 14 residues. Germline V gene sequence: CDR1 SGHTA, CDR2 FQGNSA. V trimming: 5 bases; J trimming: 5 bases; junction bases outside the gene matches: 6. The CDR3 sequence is CASSPTGGWETQYF. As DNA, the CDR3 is TGTGCCAGCAGCCCTACAGGGGGCTGGGAGACCCAGTACTTC. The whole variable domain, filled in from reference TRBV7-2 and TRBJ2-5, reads GAGVSQSPSNKVTEKGKDVELRCDPISGHTALYWYRQSLGQGLEFLIYFQGNSAPDKSGLPSDRFSAERTGGSVSTLTIQRTQQEDSAVYLCASSPTGGWETQYFGPGTRLLVL.